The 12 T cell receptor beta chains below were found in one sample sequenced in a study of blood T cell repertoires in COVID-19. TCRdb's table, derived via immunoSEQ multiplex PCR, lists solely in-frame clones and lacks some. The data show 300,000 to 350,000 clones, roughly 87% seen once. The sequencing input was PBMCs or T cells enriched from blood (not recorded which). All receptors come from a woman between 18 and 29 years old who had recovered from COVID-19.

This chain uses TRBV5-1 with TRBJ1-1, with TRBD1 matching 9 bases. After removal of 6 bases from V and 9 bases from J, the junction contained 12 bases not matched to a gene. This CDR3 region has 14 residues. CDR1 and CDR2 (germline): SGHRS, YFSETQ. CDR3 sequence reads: CASIDLPGQGKAFF. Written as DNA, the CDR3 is TGCGCCAGCATAGACCTTCCGGGACAGGGAAAAGCTTTCTTT.

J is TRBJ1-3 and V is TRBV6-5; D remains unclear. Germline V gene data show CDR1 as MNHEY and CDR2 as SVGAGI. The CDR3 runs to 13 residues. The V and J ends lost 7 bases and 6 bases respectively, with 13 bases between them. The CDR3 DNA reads TGTGCCAGCAATGGAGGGCCCGAAAACACCATATATTTT. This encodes CASNGGPENTIYF.

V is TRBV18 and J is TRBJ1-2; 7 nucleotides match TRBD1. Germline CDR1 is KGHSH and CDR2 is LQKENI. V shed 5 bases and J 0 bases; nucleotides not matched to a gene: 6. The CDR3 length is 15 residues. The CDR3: CASSVPGGANYGYTF. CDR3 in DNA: TGTGCCAGCTCAGTTCCAGGGGGAGCTAACTATGGCTACACCTTC.

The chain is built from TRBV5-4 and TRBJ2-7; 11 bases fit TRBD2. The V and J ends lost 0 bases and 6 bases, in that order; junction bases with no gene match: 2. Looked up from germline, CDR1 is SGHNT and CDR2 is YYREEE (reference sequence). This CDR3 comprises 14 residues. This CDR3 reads CASSLDLAGGEQYF. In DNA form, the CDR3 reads TGTGCCAGCAGCTTGGACCTAGCGGGAGGCGAGCAGTACTTC.

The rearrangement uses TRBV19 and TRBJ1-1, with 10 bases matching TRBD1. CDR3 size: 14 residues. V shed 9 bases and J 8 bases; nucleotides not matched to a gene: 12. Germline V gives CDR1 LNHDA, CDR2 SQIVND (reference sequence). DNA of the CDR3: TGTGCCAGCGCCCGCTCCGGGACAGGGGCGGAAGCTTTCTTT. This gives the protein CASARSGTGAEAFF.

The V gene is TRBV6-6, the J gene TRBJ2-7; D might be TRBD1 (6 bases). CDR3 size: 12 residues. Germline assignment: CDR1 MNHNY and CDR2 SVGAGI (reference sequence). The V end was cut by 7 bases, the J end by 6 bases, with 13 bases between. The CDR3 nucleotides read TGTGCCAGCACCGAACTACAGGGCGAGCAGTACTTC. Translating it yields CASTELQGEQYF.

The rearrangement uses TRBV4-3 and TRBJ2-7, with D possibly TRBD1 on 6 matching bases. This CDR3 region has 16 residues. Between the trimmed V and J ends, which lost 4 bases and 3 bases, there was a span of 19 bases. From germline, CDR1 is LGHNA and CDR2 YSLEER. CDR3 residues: CASSRSLTGTLYEQYF. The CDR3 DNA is TGCGCCAGCAGCCGCTCTCTCACAGGGACCCTCTACGAGCAGTACTTC.

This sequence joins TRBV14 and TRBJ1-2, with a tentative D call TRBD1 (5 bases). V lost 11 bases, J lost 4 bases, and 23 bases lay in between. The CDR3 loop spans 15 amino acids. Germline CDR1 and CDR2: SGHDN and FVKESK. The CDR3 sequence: CAGIVGPRRGYGYTF. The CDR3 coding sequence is TGTGCCGGGATAGTGGGACCGAGGAGGGGCTATGGCTACACCTTC. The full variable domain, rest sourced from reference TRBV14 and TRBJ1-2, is EAGVTQFPSHSVIEKGQTVTLRCDPISGHDNLYWYRRVMGKEIKFLLHFVKESKQDESGMPNNRFLAERTGGTYSTLKVQPAELEDSGVYFCAGIVGPRRGYGYTFGSGTRLTVV.

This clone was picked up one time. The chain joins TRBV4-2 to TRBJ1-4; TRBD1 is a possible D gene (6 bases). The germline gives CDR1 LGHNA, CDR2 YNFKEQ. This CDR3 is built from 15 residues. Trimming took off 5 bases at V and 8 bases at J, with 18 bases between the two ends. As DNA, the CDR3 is TGTGCCAGCAGCGAAAGCGGGGGCTTGGACGAAAAACTGTTTTTT. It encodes CASSESGGLDEKLFF.

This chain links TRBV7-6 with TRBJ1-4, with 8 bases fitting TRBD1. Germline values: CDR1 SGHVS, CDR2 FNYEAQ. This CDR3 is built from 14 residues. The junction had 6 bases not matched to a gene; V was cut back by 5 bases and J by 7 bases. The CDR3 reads CASSVRGLGEKLFF. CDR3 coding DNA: TGTGCCAGCAGCGTCAGGGGGCTTGGTGAAAAACTGTTTTTT. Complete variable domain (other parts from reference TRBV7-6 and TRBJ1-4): GAGVSQSPRYKVTKRGQDVALRCDPISGHVSLYWYRQALGQGPEFLTYFNYEAQQDKSGLPNDRFSAERPEGSISTLTIQRTEQRDSAMYRCASSVRGLGEKLFFGSGTQLSVL.

The chain's CDR3 is CASSPTQGNYGYTF. In DNA, the CDR3 is TGTGCCAGCTCACCAACCCAGGGCAACTATGGCTACACCTTC. The rearrangement links TRBV18 to TRBJ1-2, with D tentatively TRBD1 (5 bases). CDR1 and CDR2 from the germline V gene are KGHSH and LQKENI. The V gene lost 2 bases and the J gene lost 2 bases, with 9 bases spanning the gap. The CDR3 is 14 residues long.

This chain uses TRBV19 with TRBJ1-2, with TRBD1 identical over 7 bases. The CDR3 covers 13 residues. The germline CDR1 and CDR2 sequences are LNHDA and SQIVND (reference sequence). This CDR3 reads CATSPTGVYGYTF. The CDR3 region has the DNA TGTGCTACCAGTCCCACAGGGGTCTATGGCTACACCTTC.